The TCR beta chain under discussion was sequenced for a study of blood T cell repertoires in COVID-19. Trimming left V 4 bases short and J 7 bases short, with 14 bases between. Germline CDR1 and CDR2: LGHDT and YNNKEL (reference sequence). The CDR3 length is 13 residues. Among Cohort 3 donors, those recovered had two negative PCRs, clearance, or symptom resolution. In the original analysis: Estimation of nucleated cell counts was performed using reference gene primer amplification. Profiling relied on immunoSEQ multiplex PCR, and the TCRdb table lists in-frame clones only, not all of them. That table supplies the V and J calls and clone size; D and trimming were determined from the DNA. The profile covers about 190,000 clones, with less than 85% appearing a single time and approximately 3% taken by the ten largest.

This receptor was taken from a woman in her twenties or thirties who had recovered from COVID-19. The sequencing input was PBMCs or T cells enriched from blood (not recorded which). The chain uses TRBV3-1 (or the pseudogene TRBV3-2) and TRBJ2-7; tentative D call: TRBD2 (5 bases). This CDR3 reads CASSRRAVGEQYF. For the CDR3, the DNA is TGTGCCAGCAGCCGGAGAGCGGTGGGGGAGCAGTACTTC.